This record concerns one T cell receptor beta chain sequence. The germline gives CDR1 SGDLS, CDR2 YYNGEE. The CDR3 extends over 16 amino acids. The V segment lost 3 bases and the J segment 8 bases; nucleotides outside the gene matches: 8. The data were produced by immunoSEQ multiplex PCR, yet TCRdb's version contains in-frame clones alone and is incomplete. The sample shows around 33,000 clones, over 70% of them seen only once. This sample was taken from a study of T cells in localized non-small cell lung cancer. Specimen: peripheral blood, collected before any cancer treatment. The V and J genes are TRBV9 and TRBJ1-4, with 12 bases identical to TRBD1. This receptor was taken from a male donor aged 60 or over with stage III squamous cell lung carcinoma. CDR3 in DNA: TGTGCCAGCAGCGCTAGGCCCGGGACAGGGGGCGAAAAACTGTTTTTT. It codes for CASSARPGTGGEKLFF.